This T cell receptor beta chain comes out of a study of graft-versus-host responses after intestinal transplantation. Some clones are missing from TCRdb's copy, which holds only in-frame ones; the method was immunoSEQ multiplex PCR. In the table there are approximately 38,000 clones, 80% to 85% of which are singletons. For this clone: Its target is not known.

Study-wide findings and caveats: Within allografts, high graft-versus-host to host-versus-graft clonal ratios were seen among patients with graft-donor T cell macrochimerism. In recipient marrow, GvH clones were found, and some appeared first in ileum or blood.

The receptor was derived from a human patient who received an intestinal transplant, so some T cells may come from the graft donor. The sample was PBMCs, taken about 160 weeks after transplant.

The CDR3 DNA follows: TGCGCCAGCAGCCAAGAGCACAAGCGATTCACCGGGGAGCTGTTTTTT. It specifies CASSQEHKRFTGELFF. This chain joins TRBV4-1 and TRBJ2-2, with unresolved D. The CDR3 totals 16 residues. CDR1 and CDR2 (germline): MGHRA, YSYEKL. V shed 0 bases and J shed 4 bases, with 12 bases lying between them.